This is a list of T cell receptor beta chains from one sample in a study of technical replicates of blood from several donors. The protocol was immunoSEQ multiplex PCR, while the TCRdb copy is restricted to in-frame clones and leaves out a portion. Among tens of thousands of clones listed, 94% were seen once. The sample comprised T cells isolated from PBMCs. These TCRs come from a human donor in good health. Both conserved end residues are trimmed from each CDR3. The D gene is left open where the match is weak. The listing skips clone size in some rows; elsewhere it reads once, few, many or a size class.

cdr3_length d_call j_call v_call clone_size cdr3_aa
14 TRBD2 TRBJ2-7 TRBV28 . ASSIWTSGRAYEQY
12 . TRBJ2-1 TRBV14 . ASSRLDSYNEQF
17 TRBD1 TRBJ2-7 TRBV18 . ASSPPNRYWGQGVDEQY
16 TRBD2 TRBJ2-1 TRBV12-5 . ASGLVRSGTNSYNEQF
11 . TRBJ1-1 TRBV11-2 few ASSILVRTEAF
13 TRBD1 TRBJ1-1 TRBV28 . ASSLTGEAGTEAF
14 TRBD1 TRBJ1-3 TRBV10-3 . AIRSGDRDAGNTIY
10 TRBD1 TRBJ2-7 TRBV30 . AWGQGLYEQY
13 TRBD2 TRBJ2-1 TRBV7-3 . ASSLTSGKESEQF
17 TRBD1 TRBJ2-7 TRBV7-6 . ASSQGAGQGARRDYEQY
13 TRBD1 TRBJ1-6 TRBV2 . ASSALQGAGSPLH
14 TRBD1 TRBJ1-2 TRBV28 . ASSLGQGLVYYGYT
13 TRBD2 TRBJ2-1 TRBV5-1 . ASSLGTSVQNEQF
13 TRBD2 TRBJ2-1 TRBV18 . ASSIGTSGIDEQF
13 TRBD2 TRBJ2-7 TRBV27 . ASGLSSGSWYEQY
12 . TRBJ1-1 TRBV9 . ASSPTGHRTEAF
13 TRBD2 TRBJ2-1 TRBV19 . ASSISGRASNEQF
15 TRBD1 TRBJ1-1 TRBV5-1 . ASSSGTGGVLNTEAF
12 . TRBJ2-2 TRBV27 . ASSFGTFTGELF
14 TRBD2 TRBJ2-1 TRBV7-6 . ASSLAGLAGNNEQF
14 . TRBJ1-3 TRBV18 . ASSPPFMAEGNTIY
14 TRBD2 TRBJ2-3 TRBV10-3 . AIKRTLAASTDTQY
10 TRBD2 TRBJ2-1 TRBV2 . ASSVGLAEQF
12 . TRBJ1-5 TRBV5-6 . ASSLGTVLQPQH
12 TRBD2 TRBJ2-1 TRBV25-1 . ASSAGGPFDEQF
15 . TRBJ1-5 TRBV2 . ASSDETRGWIDQPQH
16 . TRBJ1-2 TRBV4-1 . ASSHEAFAGVATDGYT
11 TRBD1 TRBJ1-1 TRBV6-5 . ASSRTGGTEAF
14 TRBD1 TRBJ2-2 TRBV25-1 . ASSDRQGRDTGELF
10 . TRBJ2-1 TRBV6-5 . ASSTGGYEQF
11 TRBD1 TRBJ2-1 TRBV6-6 . ASRGQGGNEQF
14 TRBD2 TRBJ2-3 TRBV5-4 . ASSGRVAGVADTQY
10 . TRBJ2-2 TRBV6-5 few GTSRNTGELF
14 TRBD1 TRBJ2-7 TRBV5-1 . ASSLPPGQGSYEQY
10 . TRBJ2-7 TRBV25-1 . ASSFGAYEQY
15 . TRBJ1-5 TRBV28 . ASSLVIGRSSNQPQH
12 . TRBJ1-4 TRBV19 . ASSERGADEKLF
12 . TRBJ1-5 TRBV4-2 . ASSQGGSGQPQH
12 . TRBJ1-2 TRBV6-1 . ASSEASSRYGYT
13 TRBD2 TRBJ2-1 TRBV5-1 . ASSLVSGSTNEQF
14 TRBD1 TRBJ1-5 TRBV7-9 . ASSSGTGGSNQPQH
10 . TRBJ2-1 TRBV10-2 . ASRMGSDEQF
14 . TRBJ1-4 TRBV7-6 . ASSLQPGQLNEKLF
12 TRBD1 TRBJ1-1 TRBV7-9 . ASSSITGGTEAF
15 . TRBJ1-2 TRBV4-1 . ASSLILRRSTNYGYT
12 . TRBJ2-1 TRBV27 . ASSFGSSYNEQF
14 . TRBJ1-5 TRBV28 . ASSSPLSHSNQPQH